The 21 T cell receptor beta chains below all came from one sample that was sequenced in a study of blood T cell repertoires in COVID-19. TCRdb's copy holds only in-frame clones and misses some; the assay was immunoSEQ multiplex PCR. This table holds around 120,000 clones, 80% to 90% found once. Sample: PBMCs or T cells enriched from blood (not recorded which). The origin of the receptors is a woman aged 45-65 years who had recovered from COVID-19.

J is TRBJ2-3 and V is TRBV9; tentative D call: TRBD2 (6 bases). Germline-derived CDR1 and CDR2 are SGDLS and YYNGEE. The CDR3 is 15 amino acids. The V end lost 2 bases, the J end lost 2 bases, and 12 bases lay between the germline ends. The CDR3: CASSVDGGVTDTQYF. CDR3 coding DNA: TGTGCCAGCAGCGTTGACGGGGGAGTCACAGATACGCAGTATTTT.

The chain is built from TRBV19 and TRBJ2-7; perhaps TRBD1 as D (6 bases). The CDR3 length is 15 residues. Deletions cut 2 bases from V and 3 bases from J, with 14 bases between. Per germline, CDR1 LNHDA and CDR2 SQIVND (reference sequence). CDR3 sequence (DNA): TGTGCCAGTAGTATATCGGACAGAAACTACTACGAGCAGTACTTC. Its protein product is CASSISDRNYYEQYF.

V is TRBV19 and J is TRBJ2-1; TRBD2 matches at 10 bases. CDR1 is LNHDA and CDR2 is SQIVND in the germline V gene (reference sequence). V shed 7 bases and J 4 bases; nucleotides not matched to a gene: 10. This CDR3 contains 16 residues. The CDR3 sequence: CASTHPGLARYNEQFF. The CDR3 DNA follows: TGTGCCAGTACTCACCCGGGACTAGCGCGTTACAATGAGCAGTTCTTC.

The V and J genes are TRBV11-3 and TRBJ2-7; 10 bases are a match to TRBD1. The germline CDR1 and CDR2 sequences are SGHNT and YENEEA. This CDR3 spans 14 amino acids. Trimming cost V 6 bases and J 5 bases; bases outside gene matches: 7. The CDR3, as DNA: TGTGCCAGCAGTCGACGGGACAGGGGACACGAGCAGTACTTC. Protein sequence: CASSRRDRGHEQYF.

This chain joins TRBV24-1 and TRBJ1-2, with 9 bases identical to TRBD1. Germline V gene sequence: CDR1 KGHDR, CDR2 SFDVKD. The CDR3 runs 14 residues. V trimming: 4 bases; J trimming: 7 bases; junction bases outside the gene matches: 6. Here the CDR3 reads CATSDPTGGAGYTF. In DNA, the CDR3 is TGTGCCACCAGTGACCCGACAGGGGGAGCTGGCTACACCTTC.

This rearrangement joins TRBV9 to TRBJ2-7; TRBD2 matches 7 bases. From germline, CDR1 is SGDLS and CDR2 YYNGEE. The CDR3 loop spans 13 amino acids. The trim removed 0 bases at V and 5 bases at J, leaving 2 bases unmatched. CDR3 nucleotide sequence: TGTGCCAGCAGCGTAGGCGGGGGAGACGAGCAGTACTTC. This codes for CASSVGGGDEQYF. The full variable domain, rest sourced from reference TRBV9 and TRBJ2-7, is DSGVTQTPKHLITATGQRVTLRCSPRSGDLSVYWYQQSLDQGLQFLIQYYNGEERAKGNILERFSAQQFPDLHSELNLSSLELGDSALYFCASSVGGGDEQYFGPGTRLTVT.

The V call is TRBV4-1, the J call TRBJ2-1; TRBD2 aligns across 12 bases. The CDR3 is made up of 17 amino acids. Per germline, CDR1 MGHRA and CDR2 YSYEKL. The V gene end was trimmed by 0 bases and the J gene end by 5 bases; junction bases not matched to a gene: 5. This CDR3 reads CASSQEPLAGGDNEQFF. The CDR3 DNA follows: TGCGCCAGCAGCCAAGAGCCACTAGCGGGGGGAGACAATGAGCAGTTCTTC.

The CDR3 loop reads CASSVADWTAYEQYF. The DNA of the CDR3 is TGTGCCAGCAGCGTAGCTGATTGGACAGCCTACGAGCAGTACTTC. The rearrangement links TRBV9 to TRBJ2-7, with a tentative D call TRBD1 (6 bases). The CDR3 covers 15 residues. V lost 0 bases to trimming and J lost 2 bases, with 12 bases between them. Germline CDR1 SGDLS, CDR2 YYNGEE.

The chain couples TRBV5-5 to TRBJ1-5, with 9 bases fitting TRBD1. There are 14 residues in the CDR3. V gave up 4 bases and J gave up 4 bases; unmatched junction bases: 3. The germline V gene encodes CDR1 SGHKS and CDR2 YYEKEE (reference sequence). The CDR3 loop is CASSPGQGNQPQHF. CDR3 nucleotides: TGTGCCAGCAGCCCTGGACAGGGGAATCAGCCCCAGCATTTT. Based on the CDR3 plus reference TRBV5-5 and TRBJ1-5, the full variable domain is DAGVTQSPTHLIKTRGQQVTLRCSPISGHKSVSWYQQVLGQGPQFIFQYYEKEERGRGNFPDRFSARQFPNYSSELNVNALLLGDSALYLCASSPGQGNQPQHFGDGTRLSIL.

V and J are TRBV6-5 and TRBJ2-3; TRBD2 matches 7 bases. The CDR3 loop spans 15 amino acids. Trimming took 3 bases from V and 4 from J; bases not matched to a gene: 7. Germline lookup yields CDR1 MNHEY and CDR2 SVGAGI. DNA of the CDR3: TGTGCCAGCAGTTATGGGGCGGGGAGGGCAGATACGCAGTATTTT. Translated: CASSYGAGRADTQYF.

In this sample, this clone turned up once. The chain links TRBV2 to TRBJ1-2; D unclear. V lost 3 bases to trimming and J lost 2 bases, with 13 bases between them. Germline CDR1 SNHLY, CDR2 FYNNEI. This CDR3 contains 15 residues. CDR3 sequence (DNA): TGTGCCAGCAGTGAGACGGAGAAGGCCAACTATGGCTACACCTTC. Its translation is CASSETEKANYGYTF.

This rearrangement joins TRBV5-1 to TRBJ1-1; D gene uncertain. The ends were cut back, 0 bases at V and 0 bases at J, with 6 bases in the middle. The CDR3 covers 14 residues. Looked up from germline, CDR1 is SGHRS and CDR2 is YFSETQ. The CDR3 loop reads CASSLASLNTEAFF. CDR3 bases: TGCGCCAGCAGCTTGGCCAGTTTGAACACTGAAGCTTTCTTT.

The gene calls are TRBV7-9 and TRBJ2-7, with 10 bases lining up with TRBD2. The CDR3 consists of 16 residues. The V gene end was trimmed by 5 bases and the J gene end by 4 bases; junction bases not matched to a gene: 11. CDR1 and CDR2 from the germline V gene are SEHNR and FQNEAQ (reference sequence). CDR3 region: CASSPIPRTSGYEQYF. Written as DNA, the CDR3 is TGTGCCAGCAGCCCAATCCCCCGGACTAGCGGATACGAGCAGTACTTC.

This chain connects TRBV2 to TRBJ2-7; maybe TRBD1 (5 bases). Between the trimmed V and J ends, which lost 7 bases and 3 bases, there was a span of 13 bases. This CDR3 contains 13 residues. The germline V gene has CDR1 SNHLY and CDR2 FYNNEI. The CDR3 DNA sequence: TGTGCCAGCAAGGCAGGGATTAGCTACGAGCAGTACTTC. It translates to CASKAGISYEQYF. Variable domain in full (rest from reference TRBV2 and TRBJ2-7): EPEVTQTPSHQVTQMGQEVILRCVPISNHLYFYWYRQILGQKVEFLVSFYNNEISEKSEIFDDQFSVERPDGSNFTLKIRSTKLEDSAMYFCASKAGISYEQYFGPGTRLTVT.

The gene calls are TRBV19 and TRBJ2-1; TRBD2 aligns across 10 bases. The germline V gene has CDR1 LNHDA and CDR2 SQIVND (reference sequence). The CDR3 covers 15 residues. V lost 3 bases to trimming and J lost 5 bases; unmatched junction nucleotides: 4. CDR3 sequence reads: CASSIQAGGDNEQFF. DNA for the CDR3: TGTGCCAGTAGTATTCAAGCGGGGGGGGACAATGAGCAGTTCTTC.

The V gene is TRBV3-1 (or the pseudogene TRBV3-2), the J gene TRBJ1-5; unclear D gene. There are 16 residues in the CDR3. V was shortened by 0 bases and J by 4 bases, with 13 bases between the two germline ends. Germline CDR1 LGHDT, CDR2 YNNKEL (reference sequence). The DNA of the CDR3 is TGTGCCAGCAGCCAAGATTCAACGGGGTGGAATCAGCCCCAGCATTTT. Its translation is CASSQDSTGWNQPQHF.

The V and J genes are TRBV10-1 and TRBJ2-2, with D perhaps TRBD1 (6 bases). Trimming removed 8 bases from V and 5 bases from J, with 15 bases in between. The CDR3 contains 14 residues. Per germline, CDR1 WNHNN and CDR2 SYGVQD (reference sequence). Here the CDR3 reads CASSGHLSTGELFF. In DNA, the CDR3 is TGCGCCAGCTCGGGACATCTGAGTACCGGGGAGCTGTTTTTT.

The V call is TRBV4-3, the J call TRBJ2-7; TRBD1 matches at 9 bases. Trimming at V came to 0 bases and at J to 6 bases, leaving 6 bases not matched to a gene. Germline V CDR1 and CDR2: LGHNA, YSLEER. This CDR3 has 15 amino acids. CDR3 sequence reads: CASSQDRTGDFEQYF. The CDR3 nucleotides are TGCGCCAGCAGCCAAGATAGGACAGGGGATTTCGAGCAGTACTTC.

This chain joins TRBV5-1 and TRBJ1-4, with D possibly being TRBD1 (6 bases). With 2 bases removed from V and 4 bases from J, the gap between germline ends came to 18 bases. The CDR3 loop spans 17 amino acids. CDR1 and CDR2 from the germline V gene are SGHRS and YFSETQ. In DNA, the CDR3 is TGCGCCAGCAGCTTAACAGGGAGCGCCCAAGTTAATGAAAAACTGTTTTTT. It encodes CASSLTGSAQVNEKLFF.

The V gene is TRBV6-2 or TRBV6-3, the J gene TRBJ1-6; 10 bases agree with TRBD1. Germline V gene sequence: CDR1 MNHEY, CDR2 SVGEGT. The V gene end was trimmed by 2 bases and the J gene end by 11 bases; junction bases not matched to a gene: 9. The CDR3 spans 16 residues. CDR3: CASSYPRDRGLAPLHF. DNA of the CDR3: TGTGCCAGCAGTTACCCCCGGGACAGGGGTTTGGCACCCCTCCACTTT.

The rearrangement uses TRBV18 and TRBJ2-7; 7 positions agree with TRBD2. V shed 0 bases, J shed 6 bases, and the junction held 2 bases outside the gene matches. This CDR3 has 13 residues. From germline, CDR1 is KGHSH and CDR2 LQKENI. The CDR3 DNA sequence: TGTGCCAGCTCACCACCGGGAGGGATCGAGCAGTACTTC. Protein: CASSPPGGIEQYF.